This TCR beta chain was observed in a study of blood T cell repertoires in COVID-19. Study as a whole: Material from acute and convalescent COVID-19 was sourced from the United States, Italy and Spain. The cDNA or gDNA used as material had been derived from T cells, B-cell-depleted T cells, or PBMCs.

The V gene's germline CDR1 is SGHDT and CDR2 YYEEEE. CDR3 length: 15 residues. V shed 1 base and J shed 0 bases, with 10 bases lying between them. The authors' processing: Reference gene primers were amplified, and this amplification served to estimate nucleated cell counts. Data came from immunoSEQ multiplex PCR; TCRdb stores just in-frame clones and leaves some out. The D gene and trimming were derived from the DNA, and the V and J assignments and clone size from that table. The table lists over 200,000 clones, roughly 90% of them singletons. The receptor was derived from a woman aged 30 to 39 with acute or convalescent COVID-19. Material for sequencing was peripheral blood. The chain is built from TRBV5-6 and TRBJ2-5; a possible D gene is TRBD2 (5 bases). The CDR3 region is CASSLRRRYQETQYF. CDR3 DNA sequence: TGTGCCAGCAGCTTGAGGCGGAGGTACCAAGAGACCCAGTACTTC.